Presented here are 17 T cell receptor beta chains from one specimen sequenced in a study of T cell clonality in common variable immunodeficiency. Points from the study as a whole: In common variable immunodeficiency, TCR beta chains reportedly carried fewer deletions and N-nucleotide insertions.

Profiling relied on immunoSEQ multiplex PCR, and the TCRdb table lists in-frame clones only, not all of them. The profile covers just over 25,000 clones, none occurring a single time. Their specific antigens are unknown. Specimen: peripheral blood mononuclear cells. The receptors shown here come from a human donor with common variable immunodeficiency.

This clone was recorded a few times. The read falls 3 residues short of the CDR3 end, and the missing part is taken from the germline J gene. The rearrangement links TRBV18 to TRBJ1-3, with TRBD1 matching 8 bases. Germline V CDR1 and CDR2: KGHSH, LQKENI. The CDR3 contains 16 residues. V lost 2 bases, J lost 0 bases, and 3 bases stayed unmatched. CDR3 sequence: CASSPVGQGSGNTIYF. The covered CDR3 bases are TGTGCCAGCTCACCAGTTGGACAGGGCTCTGGAAACACC.

This clone was seen ten or more times. The read comes to an end 3 residues before the CDR3 does, leaving the germline J gene to fill in the end. This chain joins TRBV5-1 and TRBJ2-5; 11 nucleotides match TRBD1. This CDR3 comprises 15 residues. The germline CDR1 and CDR2 sequences are SGHRS and YFSETQ. After removal of 4 bases from V and 5 bases from J, the junction contained 7 bases not matched to a gene. The part of the CDR3 DNA that was read is TGCGCCAGCAGCCGTTCCGGGACAGGGGGGGAGACC. Translation gives CASSRSGTGGET. The entire CDR3 sequence reads CASSRSGTGGETQYF.

With respect to this clone: The read ends 3 residues shy of where the CDR3 ends; the end is completed using the germline J gene. Other DNA variants within this sample encode the same CDR3. The chain is built from TRBV7-8 and TRBJ2-7; TRBD2 matches at 14 bases. The CDR3 is made up of 17 amino acids. The junction had 10 bases not matched to a gene; V was cut back by 3 bases and J by 6 bases. Germline loops: CDR1 SGHVS, CDR2 FQNEAQ. CDR3 residues: CASSLAGTSGRGGEQYF. CDR3 DNA (partial): TGTGCCAGCAGCTTGGCCGGGACTAGCGGGAGAGGGGGCGAG.

There are many counts of this clone. The read finishes 3 residues shy of the CDR3 end, and the germline J gene is used to complete it. The V and J genes are TRBV7-9 and TRBJ2-3, with 10 nucleotides matching TRBD1. Germline values: CDR1 SEHNR, CDR2 FQNEAQ (reference sequence). V shed 5 bases and J 5 bases; nucleotides not matched to a gene: 4. The CDR3 is 14 residues long. Here the CDR3 reads CASSDRGRVDTQYF. The part of the CDR3 DNA that was read is TGTGCCAGCAGCGACAGGGGGCGAGTAGATACG.

Comments on this clone: From the germline J gene comes the end of the CDR3, since the read stops 3 residues before it. This chain links TRBV7-2 with TRBJ2-2; D might be TRBD1 (6 bases). The V gene lost 7 bases and the J gene lost 0 bases, with 9 bases spanning the gap. The CDR3 is 14 residues long. The germline gives CDR1 SGHTA, CDR2 FQGNSA. The chain's CDR3 is CASKQGPNTGELFF. Incomplete CDR3 DNA: TGTGCCAGCAAACAGGGACCGAACACCGGGGAG.

This clone was detected many times. The read falls 3 residues short of the CDR3 end, and the missing part is taken from the germline J gene. This rearrangement joins TRBV19 to TRBJ2-1; TRBD2 aligns across 9 bases. CDR1 LNHDA and CDR2 SQIVND come from the germline V gene (reference sequence). This CDR3 spans 15 amino acids. The ends lost 3 bases at V and 6 bases at J; junction bases unmatched: 6. CDR3: CASSIGLAGFNEQFF. CDR3 DNA (partial): TGTGCCAGTAGTATCGGGCTAGCGGGATTCAATGAG.

The table lists this clone with a few counts. The read ends 3 residues early relative to the CDR3; the germline J gene fills the gap. The J gene is TRBJ2-2, the V gene TRBV6-2 or TRBV6-3; 12 nucleotides match TRBD2. The CDR3 extends over 16 amino acids. Unmatched junction bases numbered 5, after V lost 7 bases and J lost 2 bases. Per germline, CDR1 MNHEY and CDR2 SVGEGT. The CDR3 reads CASTLGLAGNTGELFF. CDR3 DNA (partial): TGTGCCAGCACCCTTGGACTAGCGGGAAACACCGGGGAG.

This clone has ten or more counts. With the read ending 3 residues before the CDR3 end, the germline J gene is used to fill in that end. The chain carries TRBV10-1 and TRBJ1-5; D ambiguous. The CDR3 contains 11 residues. Germline CDR1 is WNHNN and CDR2 is SYGVQD (reference sequence). V was clipped by 10 bases and J by 3 bases, with 7 bases between them. CDR3 in amino acids: CANKDNQPQHF. Incomplete CDR3 DNA: TGCGCCAACAAAGACAATCAGCCC.

There are a few counts of this clone. The observed sequence ends 3 residues before the CDR3 terminus, with the missing tail filled in from the germline J gene. The chain employs TRBV18 and TRBJ2-2; TRBD1 matches at 12 bases. Germline values: CDR1 KGHSH, CDR2 LQKENI. CDR3 length equals 19 residues. With V trimmed by 3 bases and J by 0 bases, 8 bases remained unmatched. CDR3 region: CASSPSGQGAYTNTGELFF. The part of the CDR3 DNA that was read is TGTGCCAGCTCACCGTCGGGACAGGGGGCATACACGAACACCGGGGAG.

This clone was observed many times. The CDR3 end lies 3 residues beyond the end of the read and is filled in from the germline J gene. The chain is built from TRBV5-1 and TRBJ1-4, with 7 bases that match TRBD1. This CDR3 has 14 amino acids. CDR1 is SGHRS and CDR2 is YFSETQ in the germline V gene. The V gene end was trimmed by 4 bases and the J gene end by 5 bases; junction bases not matched to a gene: 5. The chain's CDR3 is CASSLGTVNEKLFF. CDR3 DNA (partial): TGCGCCAGCAGCCTCGGGACAGTCAATGAAAAA. Supplemented by reference TRBV5-1 and TRBJ1-4, the full variable domain reads KAGVTQTPRYLIKTRGQQVTLSCSPISGHRSVSWYQQTPGQGLQFLFEYFSETQRNKGNFPGRFSGRQFSNSRSEMNVSTLELGDSALYLCASSLGTVNEKLFFGSGTQLSVL.

This clone came up many times. The read gets to within 3 residues of the CDR3 end, and the germline J gene fills in the rest. The chain is built from TRBV5-5 and TRBJ1-3; 7 bases match TRBD1. The CDR3 runs 12 residues. CDR1 is SGHKS, CDR2 YYEKEE, per germline (reference sequence). V trimming: 9 bases; J trimming: 4 bases; junction bases outside the gene matches: 4. The covered CDR3 bases are TGTGCCACACAGGGGATCGGAAACACC. Its translation: CATQGIGNT. The entire CDR3 sequence reads CATQGIGNTIYF.

Concerning this clone: Coverage ceases 3 residues before the CDR3 finishes, and the germline J gene fills in the end. This chain connects TRBV7-9 to TRBJ2-3, with 7 nucleotides matching TRBD2. Per germline, CDR1 SEHNR and CDR2 FQNEAQ (reference sequence). The CDR3 has 14 amino acids. V shed 0 bases, J shed 5 bases, and the junction held 2 bases outside the gene matches. The CDR3 region is CASSLAAGVDTQYF. The DNA read from the CDR3 is TGTGCCAGCAGCTTAGCGGCGGGAGTAGATACG.

Turning to this clone: The read is 3 residues too short to cover the CDR3 end, so that end is filled in from the germline J gene. The chain couples TRBV5-1 to TRBJ2-6, with 7 bases fitting TRBD2. The V gene end was trimmed by 3 bases and the J gene end by 0 bases; junction bases not matched to a gene: 6. Per germline, CDR1 SGHRS and CDR2 YFSETQ. The CDR3 is 17 residues long. The CDR3 sequence is CASSSSGLFSGANVLTF. CDR3 bases read: TGCGCCAGCAGCTCCTCGGGACTATTCTCTGGGGCCAACGTC.

There are many counts of this clone. The read terminates 3 residues before the CDR3 end, so the remaining end is supplied by the germline J gene. J is TRBJ1-2 and V is TRBV5-1; D remains unclear. Germline V CDR1 and CDR2: SGHRS, YFSETQ. V was clipped by 3 bases and J by 6 bases, with 15 bases between them. The CDR3 is made up of 14 amino acids. The part of the CDR3 DNA that was read is TGCGCCAGCAGCTCGGGTTCACAACCCAATGGC. This sequence encodes CASSSGSQPNG. The entire CDR3 protein reads CASSSGSQPNGYTF. Full variable domain (rest looked up from reference TRBV5-1 and TRBJ1-2): KAGVTQTPRYLIKTRGQQVTLSCSPISGHRSVSWYQQTPGQGLQFLFEYFSETQRNKGNFPGRFSGRQFSNSRSEMNVSTLELGDSALYLCASSSGSQPNGYTFGSGTRLTVV.

On this clone itself: Coverage ceases 3 residues before the CDR3 finishes, and the germline J gene fills in the end. The V and J genes are TRBV7-2 and TRBJ1-2; D gene unclear. Germline V lookup: CDR1 SGHTA, CDR2 FQGNSA. This CDR3 spans 15 amino acids. Trimming shortened V by 1 base and J by 5 bases, and 14 bases separated the two germline ends. Partial CDR3 DNA: TGTGCCAGCAGCTTAGTCACCAGCTCGGGGTATGGC. Protein sequence: CASSLVTSSGYG. The CDR3 in its entirety is CASSLVTSSGYGYTF.

This clone was found many times. Sequencing ends 3 residues short of the CDR3 end; the germline J gene provides the rest. The chain is built from TRBV30 and TRBJ2-6; TRBD1 matches 8 bases. This CDR3 has 15 amino acids. Germline V gene lookup returns CDR1 GTSNPN and CDR2 SVGIG (reference sequence). Trimming cost V 6 bases and J 4 bases; bases outside gene matches: 8. CDR3 loop: CACPQGAWGANVLTF. Partial CDR3 DNA: TGTGCCTGCCCGCAGGGGGCGTGGGGGGCCAACGTC. The full variable domain, in which reference TRBV30 and TRBJ2-6 provide the parts outside the CDR3, is SQTIHQWPATLVQPVGSPLSLECTVEGTSNPNLYWYRQAAGRGLQLLFYSVGIGQISSEVPQNLSASRPQDRQFILSSKKLLLSDSGFYLCACPQGAWGANVLTFGAGSRLTVL.

This clone was recorded many times. The read finishes 3 residues shy of the CDR3 end, and the germline J gene is used to complete it. The chain joins TRBV20-1 to TRBJ2-3, with 10 bases fitting TRBD2. The CDR3 sequence is 15 residues long. The germline CDR1 and CDR2 sequences are DFQATT and SNEGSKA (reference sequence). The ends lost 3 bases at V and 4 bases at J; junction bases unmatched: 7. Incomplete CDR3 DNA: TGCAGTGCTAGTTTGCTAGCGGGAGTCGCAGATACG. It encodes CSASLLAGVADT. The entire CDR3 is CSASLLAGVADTQYF.